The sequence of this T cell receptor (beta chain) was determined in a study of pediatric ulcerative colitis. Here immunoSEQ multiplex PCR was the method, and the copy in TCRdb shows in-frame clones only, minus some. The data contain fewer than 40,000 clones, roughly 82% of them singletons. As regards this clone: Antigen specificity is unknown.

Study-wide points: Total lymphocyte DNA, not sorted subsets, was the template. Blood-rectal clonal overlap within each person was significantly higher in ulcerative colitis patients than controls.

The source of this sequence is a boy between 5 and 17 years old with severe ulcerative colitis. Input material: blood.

The CDR3 nucleotides are TGTGCCAGCAGTCCACCTAGCGGGGGGTTATACAATGAGCAGTTCTTC. Its translation: CASSPPSGGLYNEQFF. J is TRBJ2-1 and V is TRBV5-5; 11 bases fit TRBD2. Germline loops: CDR1 SGHKS, CDR2 YYEKEE (reference sequence). V gave up 5 bases and J gave up 4 bases; unmatched junction bases: 8. The CDR3 totals 16 residues.